The clone carrying this T cell receptor (beta chain) was detected once. This specimen belongs to a study of blood T cell repertoires in COVID-19. Study details: The analysed material was cDNA or gDNA that came from T cells, B-cell-depleted T cells, or PBMCs.

As processed by the authors: Reference gene primers were amplified, and this amplification served to estimate nucleated cell counts. The data were produced by immunoSEQ multiplex PCR, yet TCRdb's version contains in-frame clones alone and is incomplete. From that table come the V and J calls and clone size; the DNA was used to work out D and trimming. The data hold 74,000 or so clones, with 80% to 90% observed a single time. The clonotype was recovered from a man over 45 with active COVID-19. What was sequenced was peripheral blood.

The chain's CDR3 is CASSLAGAARETQYF. In DNA form, the CDR3 reads TGTGCCAGCAGCTTAGCAGGGGCAGCACGCGAGACCCAGTACTTC. This rearrangement joins TRBV11-2 to TRBJ2-5; D perhaps matches TRBD1 (6 bases). Germline CDR1 reads SGHAT; CDR2 reads FQNNGV. Deletions cut 1 base from V and 5 bases from J, with 14 bases between. This CDR3 spans 15 amino acids.